This entry is about one T cell receptor (beta chain). No cognate antigen has been identified for it. The input lacks base qualities; no much larger clone sits a single base away. The method behind the library was the immunoSEQ multiplex PCR assay. Imported from immuneACCESS, the table was reduced by TCRdb to in-frame sequences with V and J called. These copies leave out some clones; in studies compared against another copy, an unresolved V gene accounts for under half, and the cause of the remainder is not known. The sample data list 500,000 to 750,000 clones, and roughly 90% of these were observed just once. The ten top clones hold around 0.0099% of the sample. This entry is derived from a study of shared T cell receptors in the human thymus (dated by TCRdb to 2020 to 2022). Notes on the research overall: The study examined how the human thymus generates shared, self-reactive T-cell receptor alpha chains.

The CDR3 measures 15 amino acids from cysteine to phenylalanine. The entry retains the CDR3 DNA only, 45 bases that are in frame from base 1. Germline trimming amounts to 6 bases on V and 3 bases on J, with 9 as the count of junction bases outside the gene matches. The CDR1 and CDR2 encoded by the germline V gene (reference sequence) are MNHEY and SMNVEV. These data are also associated with another study on human thymus T cells. As noted in the second study: Donors were immunologically healthy infants undergoing open corrective cardiac surgery for congenital heart defects in Finland. Thymus tissue was collected as surgical resects that were removed during corrective cardiac surgery. Both the thymic and the peripheral blood repertoires appeared to show biased V and J gene segment usage. According to the related research, thymic TCR repertoires were highly overlapping among unrelated individuals. The study characterized TCR alpha and beta repertoires from roughly eight infant thymus samples and a few related peripheral blood samples. Donor ages ranged from about 7 to 250 days, and the cohort comprised six or seven male and two female infants. After being mechanically released from the tissue, thymocytes were kept at -70 degrees C in pellets of 10-30 million cells. A QIAsymphony instrument was used to extract genomic DNA from the frozen cell pellets. The immunoSEQ multiplex PCR assay was used to amplify the TCRB and TCRAD loci from a standardized amount of quality-controlled genomic DNA. The V(D)J region was spanned by amplicons of a length sufficient to cover the CDR3 and to identify V and J genes. Through the commercial immunoSEQ service, the amplicons were sequenced on an Illumina platform. Primer bias and sequencing errors were corrected using previously described methods, and TCRAD and TCRB definitions followed the IMGT database. The repertoires were analysed using immunoSEQ Analyzer 3.0 and VDJTools for basic statistics, V/J segment usage, diversity estimates, rarefaction and pairwise overlap. Diversity was estimated using the Chao1, ChaoE, Efron-Thisted, Shannon and inverse Simpson indices, and was also estimated on datasets down-sampled to the size of the smallest sample. Repertoire overlap was determined by strict matching of CDR3 nucleotide sequence, V gene and J gene, and Jaccard-based multidimensional scaling clustering was applied. On average, roughly 800,000 unique TCRB clonotypes were obtained from thymus samples, compared with about 84,000 from blood samples.

Input material: thymocytes. Recombination linked TRBV27 to TRBJ2-3; TRBD2 aligns with 7 central bases. The source is a boy in the first two years of life with a congenital heart defect. Donor details come from another sample of the same person, matched by shared clones. The DNA sequence is as follows: TGTGCCAGCAGCCTCTATGGGGGGGATACAGATACGCAGTATTTT. Translation gives CASSLYGGDTDTQYF.